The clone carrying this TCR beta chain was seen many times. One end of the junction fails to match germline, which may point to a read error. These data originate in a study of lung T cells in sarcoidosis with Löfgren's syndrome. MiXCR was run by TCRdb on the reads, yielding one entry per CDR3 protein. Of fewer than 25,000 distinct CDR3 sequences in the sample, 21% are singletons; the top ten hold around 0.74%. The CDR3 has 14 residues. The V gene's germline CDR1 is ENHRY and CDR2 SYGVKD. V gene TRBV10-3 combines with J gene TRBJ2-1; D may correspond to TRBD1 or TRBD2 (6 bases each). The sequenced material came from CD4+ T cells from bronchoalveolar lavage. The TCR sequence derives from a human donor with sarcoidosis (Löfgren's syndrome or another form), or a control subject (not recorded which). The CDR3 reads CAVRRGSGDYEQFF. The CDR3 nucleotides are TGTGCCGTCAGGAGGGGCTCAGGGGATTATGAGCAGTTCTTC.